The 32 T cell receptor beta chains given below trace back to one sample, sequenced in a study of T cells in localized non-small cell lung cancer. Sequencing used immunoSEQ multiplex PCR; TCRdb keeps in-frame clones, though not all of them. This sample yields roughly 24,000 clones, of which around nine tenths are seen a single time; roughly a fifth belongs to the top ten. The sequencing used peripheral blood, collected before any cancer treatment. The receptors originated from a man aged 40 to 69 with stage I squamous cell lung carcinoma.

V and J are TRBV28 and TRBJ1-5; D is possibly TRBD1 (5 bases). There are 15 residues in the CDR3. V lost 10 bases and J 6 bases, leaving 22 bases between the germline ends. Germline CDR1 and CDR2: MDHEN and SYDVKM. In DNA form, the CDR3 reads TGTGCCACCCTAGACCGAGCGGGGGTTGGTCAGCCCCAGCATTTT. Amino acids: CATLDRAGVGQPQHF.

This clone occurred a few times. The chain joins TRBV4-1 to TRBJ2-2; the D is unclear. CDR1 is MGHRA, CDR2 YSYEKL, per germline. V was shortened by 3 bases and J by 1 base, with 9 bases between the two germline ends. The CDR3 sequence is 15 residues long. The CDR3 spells CASSQPALNTGELFF. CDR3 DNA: TGCGCCAGCAGCCAGCCCGCCCTGAACACCGGGGAGCTGTTTTTT.

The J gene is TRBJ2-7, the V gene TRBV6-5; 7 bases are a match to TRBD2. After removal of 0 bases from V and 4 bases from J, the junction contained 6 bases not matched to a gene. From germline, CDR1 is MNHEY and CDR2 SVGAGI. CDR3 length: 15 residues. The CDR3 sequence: CASSYSVASGYEQYF. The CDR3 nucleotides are TGTGCCAGCAGTTACTCGGTGGCTAGCGGTTACGAGCAGTACTTC.

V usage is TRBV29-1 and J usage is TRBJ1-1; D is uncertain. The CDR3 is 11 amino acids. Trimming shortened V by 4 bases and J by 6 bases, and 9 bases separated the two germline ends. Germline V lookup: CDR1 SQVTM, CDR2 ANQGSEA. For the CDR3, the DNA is TGCAGCGTTGCTCATAGACCTGAAGCTTTCTTT. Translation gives CSVAHRPEAFF.

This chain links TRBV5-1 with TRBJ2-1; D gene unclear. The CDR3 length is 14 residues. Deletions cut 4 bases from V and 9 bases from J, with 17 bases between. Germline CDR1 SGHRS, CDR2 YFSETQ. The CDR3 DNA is TGCGCCAGCAGCCCTCTGGCTGAAAAGGGTGAGCAGTTCTTC. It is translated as CASSPLAEKGEQFF.

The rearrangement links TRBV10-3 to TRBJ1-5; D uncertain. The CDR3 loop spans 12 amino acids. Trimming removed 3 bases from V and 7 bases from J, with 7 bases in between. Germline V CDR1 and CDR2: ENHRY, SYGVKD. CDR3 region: CAISDRNQPQHF. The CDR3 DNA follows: TGTGCCATCAGTGATCGTAACCAGCCCCAGCATTTT.

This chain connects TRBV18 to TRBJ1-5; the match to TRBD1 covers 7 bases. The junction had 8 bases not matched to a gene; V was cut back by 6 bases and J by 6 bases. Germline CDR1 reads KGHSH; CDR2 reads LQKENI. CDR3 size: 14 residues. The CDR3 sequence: CASSLDRVPQPQHF. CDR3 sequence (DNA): TGTGCCAGCTCGCTAGACAGGGTACCTCAGCCCCAGCATTTT.

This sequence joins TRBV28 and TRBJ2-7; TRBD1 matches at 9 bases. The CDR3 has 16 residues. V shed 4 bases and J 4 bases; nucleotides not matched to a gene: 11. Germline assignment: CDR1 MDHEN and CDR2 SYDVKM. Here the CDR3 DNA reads TGTGCCAGCAGTTCGGCGGGGAGGACAGGGGTATACGAGCAGTACTTC. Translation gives CASSSAGRTGVYEQYF.

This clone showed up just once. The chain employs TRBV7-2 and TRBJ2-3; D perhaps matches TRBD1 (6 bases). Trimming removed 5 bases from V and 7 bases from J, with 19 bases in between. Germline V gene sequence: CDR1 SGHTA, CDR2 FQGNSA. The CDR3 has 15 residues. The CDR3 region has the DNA TGTGCCAGCAGCCCCTCATCAAACAGGGAAAATACGCAGTATTTT. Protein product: CASSPSSNRENTQYF.

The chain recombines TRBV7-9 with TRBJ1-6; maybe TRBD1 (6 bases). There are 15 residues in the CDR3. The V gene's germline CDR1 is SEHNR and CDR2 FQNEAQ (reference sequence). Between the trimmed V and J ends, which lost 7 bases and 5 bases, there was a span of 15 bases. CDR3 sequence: CASTLRGGHNSPLHF. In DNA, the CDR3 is TGTGCCAGCACACTTCGAGGGGGGCATAATTCACCCCTCCACTTT.

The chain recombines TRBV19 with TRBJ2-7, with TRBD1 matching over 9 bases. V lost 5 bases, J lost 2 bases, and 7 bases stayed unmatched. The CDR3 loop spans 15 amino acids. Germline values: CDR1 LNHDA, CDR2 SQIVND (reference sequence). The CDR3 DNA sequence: TGTGCCAGTAGTCGCCCCGGGACAGGGACCTACGAGCAGTACTTC. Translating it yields CASSRPGTGTYEQYF.

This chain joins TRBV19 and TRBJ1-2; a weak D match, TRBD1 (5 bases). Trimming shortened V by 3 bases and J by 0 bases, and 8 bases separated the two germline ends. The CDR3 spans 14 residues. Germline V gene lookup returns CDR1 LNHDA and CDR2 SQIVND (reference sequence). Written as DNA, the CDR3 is TGTGCCAGTAGTATCACAGGCCCTAACTATGGCTACACCTTC. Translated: CASSITGPNYGYTF. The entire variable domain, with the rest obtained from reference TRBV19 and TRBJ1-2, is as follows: DGGITQSPKYLFRKEGQNVTLSCEQNLNHDAMYWYRQDPGQGLRLIYYSQIVNDFQKGDIAEGYSVSREKKESFPLTVTSAQKNPTAFYLCASSITGPNYGYTFGSGTRLTVV.

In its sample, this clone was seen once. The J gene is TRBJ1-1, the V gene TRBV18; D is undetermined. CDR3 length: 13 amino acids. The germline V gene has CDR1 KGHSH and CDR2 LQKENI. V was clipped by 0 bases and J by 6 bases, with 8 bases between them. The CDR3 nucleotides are TGTGCCAGCTCACCACCCCTTGTCGCTGAAGCTTTCTTT. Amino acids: CASSPPLVAEAFF.

CDR3 amino acids: CASSTQPGELFF. Written as DNA, the CDR3 is TGTGCCAGCAGCACGCAGCCCGGGGAGCTGTTTTTT. The chain couples TRBV5-6 to TRBJ2-2; no clear D. V lost 4 bases and J 6 bases, leaving 7 bases between the germline ends. Per the germline V gene, CDR1 is SGHDT and CDR2 is YYEEEE. The CDR3 consists of 12 residues.

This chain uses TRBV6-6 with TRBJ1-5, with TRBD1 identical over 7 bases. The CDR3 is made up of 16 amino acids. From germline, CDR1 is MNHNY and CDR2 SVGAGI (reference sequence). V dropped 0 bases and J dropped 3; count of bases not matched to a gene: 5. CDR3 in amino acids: CASSYSLDRDNQPQHF. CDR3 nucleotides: TGTGCCAGCAGTTACTCCTTAGACAGGGACAATCAGCCCCAGCATTTT.

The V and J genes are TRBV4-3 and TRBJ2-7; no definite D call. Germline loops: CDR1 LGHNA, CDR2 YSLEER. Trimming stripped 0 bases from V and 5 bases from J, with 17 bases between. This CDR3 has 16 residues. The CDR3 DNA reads TGCGCCAGCAGCCAAGACAGAGGCTGGCTCATGAACGAGCAGTACTTC. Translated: CASSQDRGWLMNEQYF.

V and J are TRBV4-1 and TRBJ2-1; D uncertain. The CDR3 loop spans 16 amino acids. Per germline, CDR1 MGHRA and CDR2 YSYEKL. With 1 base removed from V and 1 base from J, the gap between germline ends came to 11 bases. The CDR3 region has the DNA TGCGCCAGCAGCCAAGTCGACATGATGTCCTACAATGAGCAGTTCTTC. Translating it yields CASSQVDMMSYNEQFF.

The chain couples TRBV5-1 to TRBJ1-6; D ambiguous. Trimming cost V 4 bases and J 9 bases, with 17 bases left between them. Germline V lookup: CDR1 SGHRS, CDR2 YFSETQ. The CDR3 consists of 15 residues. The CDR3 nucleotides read TGCGCCAGCAGCCAACTGGACCCTCTATCTTCACCCCTCCACTTT. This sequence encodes CASSQLDPLSSPLHF.

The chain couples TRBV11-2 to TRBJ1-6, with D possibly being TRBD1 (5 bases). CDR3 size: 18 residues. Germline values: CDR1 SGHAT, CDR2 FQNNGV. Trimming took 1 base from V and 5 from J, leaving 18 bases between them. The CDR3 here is CASSLAPISGANNSPLHF. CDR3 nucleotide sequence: TGTGCCAGCAGCTTAGCACCCATCTCCGGGGCCAATAATTCACCCCTCCACTTT. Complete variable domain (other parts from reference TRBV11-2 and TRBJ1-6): EAGVAQSPRYKIIEKRQSVAFWCNPISGHATLYWYQQILGQGPKLLIQFQNNGVVDDSQLPKDRFSAERLKGVDSTLKIQPAKLEDSAVYLCASSLAPISGANNSPLHFGNGTRLTVT.

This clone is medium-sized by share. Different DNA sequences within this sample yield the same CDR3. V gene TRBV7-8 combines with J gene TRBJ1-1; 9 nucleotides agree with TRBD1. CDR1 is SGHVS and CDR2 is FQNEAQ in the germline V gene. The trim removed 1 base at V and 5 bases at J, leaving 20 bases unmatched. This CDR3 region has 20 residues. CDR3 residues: CASSLDPPRRRGQGYTEAFF. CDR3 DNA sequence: TGTGCCAGCAGCTTAGATCCGCCCCGTAGGCGAGGACAGGGGTATACTGAAGCTTTCTTT.

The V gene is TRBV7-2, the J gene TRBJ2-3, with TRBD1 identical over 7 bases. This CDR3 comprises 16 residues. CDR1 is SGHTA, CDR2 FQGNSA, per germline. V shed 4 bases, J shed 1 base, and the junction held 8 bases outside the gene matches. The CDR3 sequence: CASSWDRLKRTDTQYF. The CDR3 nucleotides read TGTGCCAGCAGCTGGGACAGACTGAAACGCACAGATACGCAGTATTTT.

CDR3 bases: TGTGCCAGCAGCTCAAGGGACTCCTACGAGCAGTACTTC. This codes for CASSSRDSYEQYF. The rearrangement joins TRBV5-6 to TRBJ2-7; D is unclear. The ends were cut back, 3 bases at V and 0 bases at J, with 7 bases in the middle. CDR3 length equals 13 residues. CDR1 and CDR2 (germline): SGHDT, YYEEEE.

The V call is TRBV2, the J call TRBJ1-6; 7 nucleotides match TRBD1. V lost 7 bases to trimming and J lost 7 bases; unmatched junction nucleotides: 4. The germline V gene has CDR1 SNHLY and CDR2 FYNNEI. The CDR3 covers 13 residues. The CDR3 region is CASTGTENSPLHF. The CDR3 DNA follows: TGTGCCAGCACGGGGACAGAAAATTCACCCCTCCACTTT.

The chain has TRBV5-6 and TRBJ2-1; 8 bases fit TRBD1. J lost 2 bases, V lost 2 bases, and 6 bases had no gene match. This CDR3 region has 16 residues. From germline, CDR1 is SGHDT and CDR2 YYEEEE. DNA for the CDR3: TGTGCCAGCAGCTTCCCCCGGGACAGGACCTACAATGAGCAGTTCTTC. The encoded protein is CASSFPRDRTYNEQFF.

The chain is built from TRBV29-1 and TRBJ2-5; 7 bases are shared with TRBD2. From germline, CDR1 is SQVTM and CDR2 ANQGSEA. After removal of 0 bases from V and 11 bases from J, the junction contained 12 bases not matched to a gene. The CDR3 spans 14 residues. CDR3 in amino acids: CSVEDQGGVGEQYF. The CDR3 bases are TGCAGCGTTGAAGATCAGGGAGGGGTGGGGGAGCAGTACTTC.

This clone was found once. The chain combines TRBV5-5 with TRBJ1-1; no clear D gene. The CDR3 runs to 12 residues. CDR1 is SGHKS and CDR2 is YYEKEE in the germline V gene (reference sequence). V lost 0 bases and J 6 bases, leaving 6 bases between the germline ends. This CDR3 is CASSLGDSEAFF. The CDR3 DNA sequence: TGTGCCAGCAGCTTGGGGGATTCTGAAGCTTTCTTT.

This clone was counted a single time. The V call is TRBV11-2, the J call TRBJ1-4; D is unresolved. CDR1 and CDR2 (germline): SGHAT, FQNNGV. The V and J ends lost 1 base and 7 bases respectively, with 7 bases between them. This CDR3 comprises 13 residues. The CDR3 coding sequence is TGTGCCAGCAGCTTAGGTGGTTTTGAAAAACTGTTTTTT. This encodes CASSLGGFEKLFF. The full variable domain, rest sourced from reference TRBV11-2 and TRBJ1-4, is EAGVAQSPRYKIIEKRQSVAFWCNPISGHATLYWYQQILGQGPKLLIQFQNNGVVDDSQLPKDRFSAERLKGVDSTLKIQPAKLEDSAVYLCASSLGGFEKLFFGSGTQLSVL.

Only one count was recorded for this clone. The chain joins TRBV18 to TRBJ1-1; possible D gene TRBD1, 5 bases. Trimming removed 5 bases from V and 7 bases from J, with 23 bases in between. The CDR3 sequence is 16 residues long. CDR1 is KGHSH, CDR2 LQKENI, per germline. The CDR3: CASSTSSGPLGGEAFF. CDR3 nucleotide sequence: TGTGCCAGCTCAACCTCCTCGGGGCCGCTCGGGGGTGAAGCTTTCTTT. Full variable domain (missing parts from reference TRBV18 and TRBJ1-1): NAGVMQNPRHLVRRRGQEARLRCSPMKGHSHVYWYRQLPEEGLKFMVYLQKENIIDESGMPKERFSAEFPKEGPSILRIQQVVRGDSAAYFCASSTSSGPLGGEAFFGQGTRLTVV.

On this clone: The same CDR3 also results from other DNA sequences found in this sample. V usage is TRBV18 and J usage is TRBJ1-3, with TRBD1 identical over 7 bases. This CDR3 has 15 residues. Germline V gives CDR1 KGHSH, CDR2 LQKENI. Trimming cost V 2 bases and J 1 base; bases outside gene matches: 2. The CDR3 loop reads CASSPEQGSGNTIYF. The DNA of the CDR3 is TGTGCCAGCTCACCAGAACAGGGGTCTGGAAACACCATATATTTT.

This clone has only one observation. CDR3 amino acids: CAWSLVSPPVEQYF. In nucleotides, the CDR3 is TGTGCCTGGAGTCTCGTCAGTCCGCCTGTAGAGCAGTACTTC. V gene TRBV30 combines with J gene TRBJ2-7, with D unclear. V lost 2 bases and J 7 bases, leaving 18 bases between the germline ends. CDR1 GTSNPN and CDR2 SVGIG come from the germline V gene (reference sequence). This CDR3 spans 14 amino acids.

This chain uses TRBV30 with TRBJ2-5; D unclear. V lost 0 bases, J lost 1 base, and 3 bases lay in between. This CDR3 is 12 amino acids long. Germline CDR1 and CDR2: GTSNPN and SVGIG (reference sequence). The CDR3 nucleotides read TGTGCCTGGAGTGTAACCCAAGAGACCCAGTACTTC. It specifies CAWSVTQETQYF.

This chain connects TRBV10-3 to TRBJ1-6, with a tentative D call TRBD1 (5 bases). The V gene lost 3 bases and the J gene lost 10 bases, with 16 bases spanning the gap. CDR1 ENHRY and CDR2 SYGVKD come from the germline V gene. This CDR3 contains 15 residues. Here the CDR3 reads CAISDGRQGVSPLHF. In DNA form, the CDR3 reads TGTGCCATCAGTGATGGTCGCCAAGGGGTCTCACCCCTCCACTTT.